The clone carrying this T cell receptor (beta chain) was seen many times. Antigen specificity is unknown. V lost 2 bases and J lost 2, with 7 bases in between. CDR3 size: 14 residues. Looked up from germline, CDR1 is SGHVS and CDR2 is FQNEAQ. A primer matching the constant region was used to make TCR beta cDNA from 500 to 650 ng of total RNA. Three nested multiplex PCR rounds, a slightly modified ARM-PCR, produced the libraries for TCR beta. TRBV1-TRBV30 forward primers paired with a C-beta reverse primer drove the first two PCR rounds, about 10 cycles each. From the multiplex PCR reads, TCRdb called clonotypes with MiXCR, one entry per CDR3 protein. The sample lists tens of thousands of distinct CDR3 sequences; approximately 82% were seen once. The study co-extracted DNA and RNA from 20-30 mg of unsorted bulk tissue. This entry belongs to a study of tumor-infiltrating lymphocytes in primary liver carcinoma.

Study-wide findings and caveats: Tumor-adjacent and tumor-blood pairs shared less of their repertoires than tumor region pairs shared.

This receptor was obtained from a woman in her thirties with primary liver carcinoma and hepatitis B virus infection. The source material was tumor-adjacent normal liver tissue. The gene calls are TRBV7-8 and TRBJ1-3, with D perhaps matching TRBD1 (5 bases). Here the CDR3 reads CASSLSRAGNTIYF. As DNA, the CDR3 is TGTGCCAGCAGCTTAAGCAGGGCTGGAAACACCATATATTTT.